The next 2 T cell receptor beta chains were all read from a single sample in a study of cytomegalovirus exposure and HLA in healthy donors. This PCR relied on a set of 60 Vbeta primers and 13 Jbeta primers. Measured with immunoSEQ multiplex PCR; TCRdb has only the in-frame clones, and not every one. This table holds over 85,000 clones, roughly four fifths found once. The sequenced sample consisted of PBMCs. The receptors were sampled from a man aged 35 to 55 in good health and CMV-seropositive.

This rearrangement joins TRBV18 to TRBJ2-6; D is uncertain. The CDR3 has 15 amino acids. Trimming stripped 4 bases from V and 0 bases from J, with 7 bases between. Germline CDR1 reads KGHSH; CDR2 reads LQKENI. The CDR3, as DNA: TGTGCCAGCTCACAACCGAGCTCTGGGGCCAACGTCCTGACTTTC. Amino acid sequence: CASSQPSSGANVLTF. Using reference TRBV18 and TRBJ2-6 for the parts outside the CDR3, the full variable domain is NAGVMQNPRHLVRRRGQEARLRCSPMKGHSHVYWYRQLPEEGLKFMVYLQKENIIDESGMPKERFSAEFPKEGPSILRIQQVVRGDSAAYFCASSQPSSGANVLTFGAGSRLTVL.

A single count supports this clone. The junction departs from germline at one end; a sequencing error may be responsible. The V and J genes are TRBV7-8 and TRBJ2-2; possible D gene TRBD2, 5 bases. Germline V gene data show CDR1 as SGHVS and CDR2 as FQNEAQ. The CDR3 spans 16 residues. The CDR3 coding sequence is TGTGCCAGCAGCCACGCGGTTGGACGCCGAGGCCGGGGAGCTGTTTTT. Translation: CASSHAVGRRGRGAVF.